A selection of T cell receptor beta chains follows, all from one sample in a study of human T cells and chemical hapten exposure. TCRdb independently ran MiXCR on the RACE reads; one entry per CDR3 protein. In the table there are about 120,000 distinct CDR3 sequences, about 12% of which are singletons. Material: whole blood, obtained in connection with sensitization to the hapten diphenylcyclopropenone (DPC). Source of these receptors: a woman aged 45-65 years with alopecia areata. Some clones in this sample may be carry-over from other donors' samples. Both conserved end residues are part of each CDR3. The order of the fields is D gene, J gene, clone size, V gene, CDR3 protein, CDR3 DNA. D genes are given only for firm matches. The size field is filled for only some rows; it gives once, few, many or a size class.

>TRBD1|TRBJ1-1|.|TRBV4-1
CASSQSDRAENTEAFF
TGCGCCAGCAGCCAATCGGACAGGGCCGAGAACACTGAAGCTTTCTTT
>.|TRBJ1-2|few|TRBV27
CASSLGAGLGAGYTF
TGTGCCAGCAGTTTAGGGGCAGGGCTCGGGGCTGGCTACACCTTC
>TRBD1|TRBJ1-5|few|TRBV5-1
CASSPGTGDQPQHF
TGCGCCAGCAGCCCCGGGACAGGGGATCAGCCCCAGCATTTT
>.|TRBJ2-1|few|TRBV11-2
CASSSKGAGAEQFF
TGTGCCAGCAGCTCAAAGGGGGCGGGAGCTGAGCAGTTCTTC
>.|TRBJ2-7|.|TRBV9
CASSVGGHYEYEQYF
TGTGCCAGCAGCGTAGGGGGCCACTATGAATACGAGCAGTACTTC
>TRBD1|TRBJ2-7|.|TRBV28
CASRTRDRLIEQYF
TGTGCCAGCAGGACCCGGGACAGGTTAATCGAGCAGTACTTC
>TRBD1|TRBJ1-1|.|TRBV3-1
CASSLEDRAREAFF
TGTGCCAGCAGTCTCGAGGACAGGGCCCGTGAAGCTTTCTTT
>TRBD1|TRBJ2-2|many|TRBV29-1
CSAKDRANTGELFF
TGCAGCGCTAAGGACAGGGCGAACACCGGGGAGCTGTTTTTT
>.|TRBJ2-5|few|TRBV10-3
CAISESTQETQYF
TGTGCCATCAGTGAGTCGACCCAAGAGACCCAGTACTTC
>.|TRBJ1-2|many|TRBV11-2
CASTAMRAGDGYTF
TGTGCCAGCACCGCAATGAGGGCAGGGGACGGCTACACCTTC
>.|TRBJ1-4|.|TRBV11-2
CASSLGSPRQIRTRLMFF
TGTGCCAGCAGCTTAGGTTCGCCCAGACAGATCCGGACAAGGTTAATGTTTTTT
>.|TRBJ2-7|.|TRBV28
CASRSSFGQDF
TGTGCCAGCCGGAGCAGTTTCGGGCAAGACTTC
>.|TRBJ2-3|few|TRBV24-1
CATSDLQRRAGDTDTQYF
TGTGCCACCAGTGATTTGCAGAGGAGAGCAGGGGATACAGATACGCAGTATTTT
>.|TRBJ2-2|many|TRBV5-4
CASSTLGSGTGELFF
TGTGCCAGCAGCACCCTAGGTTCAGGCACCGGGGAGCTGTTTTTT
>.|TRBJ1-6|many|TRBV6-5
CATADSYNSPLHF
TGTGCCACCGCGGACTCCTATAATTCACCCCTCCACTTT
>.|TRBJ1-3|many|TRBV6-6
CASSYSMAGNTIYF
TGTGCCAGCAGTTACTCGATGGCTGGAAACACCATATATTTT
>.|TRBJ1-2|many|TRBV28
CASSPAGTANYGYTF
TGTGCCAGCAGTCCTGCGGGGACGGCTAACTATGGCTACACCTTC
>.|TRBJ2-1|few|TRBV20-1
CSAGPGPVIFF
TGCAGTGCCGGACCGGGTCCTGTCATTTTCTTC
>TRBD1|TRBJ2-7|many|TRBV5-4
CASSTGTAYEQYF
TGTGCCAGCAGCACCGGGACAGCCTACGAGCAGTACTTC
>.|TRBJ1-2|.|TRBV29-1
CSVVPGDHYGYTF
TGCAGCGTGGTACCCGGGGATCACTATGGCTACACCTTC
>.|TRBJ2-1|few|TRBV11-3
CASSSLGQGRSNEQFF
TGTGCCAGCAGCTCCCTTGGGCAGGGCCGTTCCAATGAGCAGTTCTTC
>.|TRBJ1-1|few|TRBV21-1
CASIPGGDRETVEAFF
TGTGCCAGCATTCCAGGGGGAGACAGGGAGACGGTTGAAGCTTTCTTT
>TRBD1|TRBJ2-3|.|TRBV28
CASRMKQGVEGRQSTDTQYF
TGTGCCAGCAGGATGAAACAGGGGGTGGAGGGGAGGCAGTCCACAGATACGCAGTATTTT
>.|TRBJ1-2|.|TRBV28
CASSLRNYGYTF
TGTGCCAGCAGCCTCCGGAACTATGGCTACACCTTC
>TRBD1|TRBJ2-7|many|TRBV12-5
CASGRTGGLRGYEQYF
TGTGCTAGTGGGAGGACAGGGGGCCTCAGGGGCTACGAGCAGTACTTC
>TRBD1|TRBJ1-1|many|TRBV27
CASSSLQGATEAFF
TGTGCCAGCAGTTCGCTACAGGGGGCAACTGAAGCTTTCTTT
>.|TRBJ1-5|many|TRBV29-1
CSVGEGGAYQPQHF
TGCAGCGTTGGCGAGGGGGGGGCCTATCAGCCCCAGCATTTT
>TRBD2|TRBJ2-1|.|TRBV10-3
CAISEWDGLAGVDNEQFF
TGTGCCATCAGTGAGTGGGACGGCCTAGCGGGGGTCGACAATGAGCAGTTCTTC
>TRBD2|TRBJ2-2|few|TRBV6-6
CASSYPISGPSNTGELFF
TGTGCCAGCAGTTACCCTATTAGCGGGCCCTCGAACACCGGGGAGCTGTTTTTT
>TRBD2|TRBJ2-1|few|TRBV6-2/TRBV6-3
CASSYSSWRGSSYNEQFF
TGTGCCAGCAGTTACTCGAGTTGGCGGGGGAGCTCCTACAATGAGCAGTTCTTC
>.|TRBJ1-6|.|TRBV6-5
CASRPPGPNSPLHF
TGTGCCAGCAGGCCACCGGGACCCAATTCACCCCTCCACTTT
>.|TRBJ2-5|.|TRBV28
CASLGGLRPQYF
TGTGCCAGTTTGGGGGGGCTAAGGCCCCAGTACTTC
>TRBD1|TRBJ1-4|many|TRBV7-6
CASTMGQGNEKLFF
TGTGCCAGCACCATGGGACAGGGAAACGAAAAACTGTTTTTT
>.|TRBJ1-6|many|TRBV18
CASSPPGRSSPLHF
TGTGCCAGCTCACCCCCGGGACGTTCTTCACCCCTCCACTTT
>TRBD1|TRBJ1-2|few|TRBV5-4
CASSVDRGLGGYTF
TGTGCCAGCAGCGTCGACAGGGGGCTCGGTGGCTACACCTTC
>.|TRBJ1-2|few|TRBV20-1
CSARGTTANYGYTF
TGCAGTGCTAGGGGCACAACAGCTAACTATGGCTACACCTTC
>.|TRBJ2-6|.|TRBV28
CASSYLSGANVLTF
TGTGCCAGCAGTTACCTATCTGGGGCCAACGTCCTGACTTTC
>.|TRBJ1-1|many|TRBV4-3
CASSQDRNTEAFF
TGCGCCAGCAGCCAAGACAGGAACACTGAAGCTTTCTTT
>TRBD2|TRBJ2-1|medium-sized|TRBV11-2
CASSYSGTRGNEQFF
TGTGCCAGCAGCTATTCCGGGACTAGGGGCAATGAGCAGTTCTTC
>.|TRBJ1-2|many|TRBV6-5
CASSYVEGANYGYTF
TGTGCCAGCAGTTACGTGGAGGGCGCTAACTATGGCTACACCTTC
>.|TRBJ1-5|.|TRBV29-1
CSATTGNQPQHF
TGCAGCGCCACGACAGGAAATCAGCCCCAGCATTTT
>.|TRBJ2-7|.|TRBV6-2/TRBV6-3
CASSYVAVREQYF
TGTGCCAGCAGTTACGTAGCAGTCCGCGAGCAGTACTTC
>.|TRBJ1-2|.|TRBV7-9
CASSLVPHNYGYTF
TGTGCCAGCAGCTTAGTCCCCCATAACTATGGCTACACCTTC
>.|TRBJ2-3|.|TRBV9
CASSVAASTDTQYF
TGTGCCAGCAGCGTAGCTGCTAGCACAGATACGCAGTATTTT
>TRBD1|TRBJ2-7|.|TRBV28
CATQPGQDYEQYF
TGTGCCACCCAACCGGGACAGGACTACGAGCAGTACTTC
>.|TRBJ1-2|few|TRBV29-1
CSVEESGPLAYGYTF
TGCAGCGTTGAAGAATCAGGGCCTCTAGCCTATGGCTACACCTTC
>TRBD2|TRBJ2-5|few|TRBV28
CASTLTSGVQETQYF
TGTGCCAGCACCCTGACTAGCGGGGTCCAAGAGACCCAGTACTTC